The rows below give T cell receptor beta chains drawn from one sample of a study of cytomegalovirus exposure and HLA in healthy donors. The data were produced by immunoSEQ multiplex PCR, yet TCRdb's version contains in-frame clones alone and is incomplete. The sample contains roughly 140,000 clones, nearly 80% of which appear only once. Specimen: PBMCs. The receptors shown here come from a male donor in good health and CMV-seronegative. CDR3s include the opening cysteine and the closing phenylalanine or tryptophan. Fields, in order: V gene, CDR3 protein.

TRBV7-3 CASSLQGAGANVLTF
TRBV7-2 CASNLVGGYETQYF
TRBV6-5 CASRFEREGNTEAFF
TRBV4-1 CASSLTGSNEKLFF
TRBV6-1 CASRITGIASNEQFF
TRBV7-2 CASSLALSGNTIYF
TRBV6-5 CASRGLAGGNNEQFF
TRBV29-1 CSVEVRGAAEQYF
TRBV2 CASSEAQGSNNSPLHF
TRBV9 CASSVDRGGRAPDTQYF
TRBV9 CASSPTPATNEKLFF
TRBV5-4 CASSPRQGNTGELFF
TRBV7-2 CASSLGPVNTEAFF
TRBV2 CASSEWAGSGEQYF